The 28 T cell receptor beta chains below were found in one sample sequenced in a study of PD-L1 blockade in urothelial cancer. The protocol was immunoSEQ multiplex PCR, while the TCRdb copy is restricted to in-frame clones and leaves out a portion. The profile covers 29,000 or so clones, with 70% to 80% appearing a single time and about 3.7% taken by the ten largest. Time point reported: peripheral blood 6 weeks after treatment start. Source: PBMCs, taken around atezolizumab (anti-PD-L1) treatment. The receptors were gathered from a man aged 65 to 85 with urothelial cancer.

This chain links TRBV11-2 with TRBJ2-3; tentatively, D is TRBD1 (6 bases). Trimming took off 4 bases at V and 3 bases at J, with 20 bases between the two ends. The CDR3 covers 17 residues. Germline CDR1 SGHAT, CDR2 FQNNGV. The CDR3 DNA is TGTGCCAGCAGCTCCACGCTCCCGGGACAATTTACAGATACGCAGTATTTT. This encodes CASSSTLPGQFTDTQYF.

This chain uses TRBV7-3 with TRBJ2-1, with TRBD2 identical over 14 bases. J was trimmed by 4 bases and V by 4 bases; bases with no gene match: 3. The CDR3 has 16 amino acids. The germline V gene has CDR1 SGHTA and CDR2 FQGTGA. The chain's CDR3 is CASSSGTSGGYNEQFF. As DNA, the CDR3 is TGTGCCAGCAGCTCCGGGACTAGCGGGGGATACAATGAGCAGTTCTTC.

The chain joins TRBV27 to TRBJ1-2; D is ambiguous. Germline loops: CDR1 MNHEY, CDR2 SMNVEV (reference sequence). This CDR3 is 14 amino acids long. V was cut by 3 bases and J by 3 bases, with 11 bases left in between. CDR3: CASSLRASHYGYTF. CDR3 nucleotides: TGTGCCAGCAGTTTGAGGGCCAGCCACTATGGCTACACCTTC.

The chain combines TRBV7-2 with TRBJ1-2; tentative D call: TRBD1 (5 bases). V was pared by 7 bases and J by 3 bases, with 18 bases between. Germline V lookup: CDR1 SGHTA, CDR2 FQGNSA. CDR3 length equals 15 residues. The CDR3 DNA sequence: TGTGCCAGCATTCCGGAGGGGACTGGCTACTATGGCTACACCTTC. Translation: CASIPEGTGYYGYTF. Full variable domain (outside the CDR3, taken from reference TRBV7-2 and TRBJ1-2): GAGVSQSPSNKVTEKGKDVELRCDPISGHTALYWYRQSLGQGLEFLIYFQGNSAPDKSGLPSDRFSAERTGGSVSTLTIQRTQQEDSAVYLCASIPEGTGYYGYTFGSGTRLTVV.

The chain employs TRBV27 and TRBJ1-2, with 8 positions matching TRBD1. The V and J ends lost 6 bases and 5 bases, in that order; junction bases with no gene match: 14. The CDR3 is made up of 16 amino acids. CDR1 and CDR2 (germline): MNHEY, SMNVEV (reference sequence). DNA of the CDR3: TGTGCCAGCAGGACCCCCCGGGCAGGGGGCGGATATGGCTACACCTTC. Its protein is CASRTPRAGGGYGYTF.

The chain carries TRBV6-5 and TRBJ2-7; 8 bases line up with TRBD1. CDR3 length equals 15 residues. The V gene's germline CDR1 is MNHEY and CDR2 SVGAGI. V was pared by 6 bases and J by 2 bases, with 9 bases of the junction left unmatched. The CDR3 here is CASRETTGATYEQYF. The CDR3 region has the DNA TGTGCCAGCAGGGAAACGACAGGGGCAACCTACGAGCAGTACTTC.

The chain links TRBV6-1 to TRBJ1-4; TRBD1 is a possible D gene (6 bases). Germline CDR1 reads MNHNS; CDR2 reads SASEGT. Trimming took 8 bases from V and 8 from J, leaving 15 bases between them. The CDR3 extends over 13 amino acids. The CDR3 region is CASGGGRGEKLFF. The CDR3 coding sequence is TGTGCCAGCGGGGGGGGCAGGGGAGAAAAACTGTTTTTT.

The chain couples TRBV28 to TRBJ2-2, with D hard to call. The CDR3 totals 16 residues. The V gene lost 7 bases and the J gene lost 0 bases, with 15 bases spanning the gap. The germline V gene encodes CDR1 MDHEN and CDR2 SYDVKM. The CDR3 here is CASTPLQVANTGELFF. In DNA form, the CDR3 reads TGTGCCAGCACCCCCCTCCAGGTAGCGAACACCGGGGAGCTGTTTTTT.

This clone appeared a few times. The same CDR3 is also encoded by other DNA sequences in this sample. The J gene is TRBJ2-7, the V gene TRBV19; possible D gene TRBD1, 6 bases. The germline V gene encodes CDR1 LNHDA and CDR2 SQIVND (reference sequence). The CDR3 runs 13 residues. Trimming shortened V by 3 bases and J by 5 bases, and 11 bases separated the two germline ends. The CDR3 sequence: CASSIASGDEQYF. CDR3 sequence (DNA): TGTGCCAGTAGTATTGCCTCAGGGGACGAGCAGTACTTC. The full variable domain, rest sourced from reference TRBV19 and TRBJ2-7, is DGGITQSPKYLFRKEGQNVTLSCEQNLNHDAMYWYRQDPGQGLRLIYYSQIVNDFQKGDIAEGYSVSREKKESFPLTVTSAQKNPTAFYLCASSIASGDEQYFGPGTRLTVT.

The V and J genes are TRBV11-3 and TRBJ2-5; perhaps TRBD2 as D (5 bases). The CDR3 length is 12 residues. Germline V gene lookup returns CDR1 SGHNT and CDR2 YENEEA. Deletions cut 7 bases from V and 5 bases from J, with 11 bases between. The CDR3 bases are TGTGCCAGCAACAATCCGGGGGAGACCCAGTACTTC. Protein: CASNNPGETQYF.

The V gene is TRBV7-9, the J gene TRBJ1-1; 9 bases are a match to TRBD1. The germline gives CDR1 SEHNR, CDR2 FQNEAQ (reference sequence). The CDR3 spans 15 residues. The V gene end was trimmed by 1 base and the J gene end by 4 bases; junction bases not matched to a gene: 4. DNA of the CDR3: TGTGCCAGCAGCTTAGGGGGACAGGGATTCACTGAAGCTTTCTTT. Its protein is CASSLGGQGFTEAFF.

The CDR3 loop is CASSSAGTRLAGAHEQYF. As DNA, the CDR3 is TGTGCCAGCAGCTCCGCCGGGACAAGACTAGCGGGAGCCCACGAGCAGTACTTC. The J gene is TRBJ2-7, the V gene TRBV5-6, with 12 bases lining up with TRBD2. Per the germline V gene, CDR1 is SGHDT and CDR2 is YYEEEE. Trimming cost V 3 bases and J 5 bases; bases outside gene matches: 15. This CDR3 has 18 residues.

The DNA of the CDR3 is TGTGCCAGCAGCCTCCTCGGGGGACAGCCGAATGAAAAACTGTTTTTT. Amino acid sequence: CASSLLGGQPNEKLFF. The chain uses TRBV7-8 and TRBJ1-4; 7 nucleotides match TRBD1. V trimming: 5 bases; J trimming: 5 bases; junction bases outside the gene matches: 11. Germline lookup yields CDR1 SGHVS and CDR2 FQNEAQ. This CDR3 region has 16 residues.

The chain has TRBV9 and TRBJ2-7, with D possibly matching TRBD2 (6 bases). V shed 0 bases and J shed 2 bases, with 9 bases lying between them. The germline V gene encodes CDR1 SGDLS and CDR2 YYNGEE. The CDR3 sequence is 14 residues long. This CDR3 is CASSVGAGPYEQYF. DNA of the CDR3: TGTGCCAGCAGCGTAGGGGCGGGACCCTACGAGCAGTACTTC. Full variable domain (remainder filled in from reference TRBV9 and TRBJ2-7): DSGVTQTPKHLITATGQRVTLRCSPRSGDLSVYWYQQSLDQGLQFLIQYYNGEERAKGNILERFSAQQFPDLHSELNLSSLELGDSALYFCASSVGAGPYEQYFGPGTRLTVT.

The chain is built from TRBV25-1 and TRBJ1-2, with 7 bases identical to TRBD1. Germline lookup yields CDR1 MGHDK and CDR2 SYGVNS. This CDR3 is built from 15 residues. The ends lost 0 bases at V and 7 bases at J; junction bases unmatched: 8. This chain's CDR3 is CASSEYGDRRGGYTF. DNA for the CDR3: TGTGCCAGCAGTGAATATGGGGACAGACGTGGTGGCTACACCTTC.

This clone was counted only a few times. The chain uses TRBV5-1 and TRBJ1-3; weak D call: TRBD1 (6 bases). Germline V gene lookup returns CDR1 SGHRS and CDR2 YFSETQ. V lost 2 bases, J lost 2 bases, and 17 bases lay in between. There are 17 residues in the CDR3. The CDR3 reads CASSLLPRGGTGNTIYF. DNA of the CDR3: TGCGCCAGCAGCTTACTCCCCAGGGGCGGAACTGGAAACACCATATATTTT.

This clone has just one count. V and J are TRBV5-6 and TRBJ2-3; 9 nucleotides agree with TRBD1. V lost 3 bases and J lost 4; bases outside the gene matches: 0. The CDR3 runs to 13 residues. The germline CDR1 and CDR2 sequences are SGHDT and YYEEEE. The DNA of the CDR3 is TGTGCCAGCAGCTGGACAGGGGCAGATACGCAGTATTTT. The encoded protein is CASSWTGADTQYF.

J is TRBJ1-2 and V is TRBV7-9, with D maybe TRBD1 (6 bases). V dropped 5 bases and J dropped 4 bases, with 11 bases sitting between them. Germline CDR1 SEHNR, CDR2 FQNEAQ (reference sequence). The CDR3 totals 13 residues. CDR3 DNA sequence: TGTGCCAGCAGCCCGACAGGAACCTATGGCTACACCTTC. Translated: CASSPTGTYGYTF. Combining the CDR3 with reference TRBV7-9 and TRBJ1-2 gives the whole variable domain DTGVSQNPRHKITKRGQNVTFRCDPISEHNRLYWYRQTLGQGPEFLTYFQNEAQLEKSRLLSDRFSAERPKGSFSTLEIQRTEQGDSAMYLCASSPTGTYGYTFGSGTRLTVV.

The chain joins TRBV18 to TRBJ1-3; D is ambiguous. Between the trimmed V and J ends, which lost 0 bases and 0 bases, there was a span of 9 bases. This CDR3 spans 16 amino acids. CDR1 is KGHSH, CDR2 LQKENI, per germline. CDR3 residues: CASSPPQTLSGNTIYF. Here the CDR3 DNA reads TGTGCCAGCTCACCACCACAGACGCTCTCTGGAAACACCATATATTTT. Complete variable domain (other parts from reference TRBV18 and TRBJ1-3): NAGVMQNPRHLVRRRGQEARLRCSPMKGHSHVYWYRQLPEEGLKFMVYLQKENIIDESGMPKERFSAEFPKEGPSILRIQQVVRGDSAAYFCASSPPQTLSGNTIYFGEGSWLTVV.

The chain couples TRBV5-6 to TRBJ1-4; 7 positions match TRBD1. V was clipped by 6 bases and J by 11 bases; unmatched bases: 10. The CDR3 totals 13 residues. Germline V gives CDR1 SGHDT, CDR2 YYEEEE. The CDR3 here is CASTRTGAGKLFF. The CDR3 DNA is TGTGCCAGCACTAGGACAGGCGCCGGGAAACTGTTTTTT.

This clone was observed a handful of times. V and J are TRBV9 and TRBJ1-2; 9 bases are a match to TRBD1. The CDR3 totals 16 residues. Germline V gives CDR1 SGDLS, CDR2 YYNGEE. The J segment lost 4 bases and the V segment lost 0 bases, leaving 7 bases of the junction unmatched. In DNA form, the CDR3 reads TGTGCCAGCAGCGTAGGGGGACAGGGCCTAGGCTATGGCTACACCTTC. Encoded protein: CASSVGGQGLGYGYTF.

The chain links TRBV5-1 to TRBJ1-2; D is unresolved. The CDR3 is made up of 16 amino acids. Per germline, CDR1 SGHRS and CDR2 YFSETQ. V lost 0 bases to trimming and J lost 2 bases, with 14 bases between them. The chain's CDR3 is CASSLGFLRENYGYTF. CDR3 in DNA: TGCGCCAGCAGCTTGGGCTTTCTTCGGGAGAACTATGGCTACACCTTC.

This chain connects TRBV28 to TRBJ2-4, with TRBD1 identical over 9 bases. CDR1 MDHEN and CDR2 SYDVKM come from the germline V gene. V was clipped by 4 bases and J by 15 bases; unmatched bases: 10. The CDR3 totals 13 residues. The CDR3 region has the DNA TGTGCCAGCAGTTCATTTCCGGGACAGGGTTCGTACTTC. Translated, it gives CASSSFPGQGSYF.

The chain is built from TRBV9 and TRBJ1-2; D remains ambiguous. The V gene lost 4 bases and the J gene lost 8 bases, with 18 bases spanning the gap. The CDR3 runs to 14 residues. In germline, CDR1 is SGDLS, CDR2 YYNGEE. The CDR3, as DNA: TGTGCCAGCAGCTCAAGAGGCGGGTGGAGCGGCTACACCTTC. Amino acids: CASSSRGGWSGYTF.

The CDR3 is CASSFGQGAGEQYF. As DNA, the CDR3 is TGTGCCAGCAGCTTTGGACAGGGGGCAGGCGAGCAGTACTTC. The chain employs TRBV7-2 and TRBJ2-7, with 11 positions matching TRBD1. V trimming: 3 bases; J trimming: 6 bases; junction bases outside the gene matches: 4. In germline, CDR1 is SGHTA, CDR2 FQGNSA. The CDR3 totals 14 residues.

The count of this clone is one. The chain has TRBV5-1 and TRBJ1-1, with unresolved D. CDR3 length: 13 amino acids. Germline V gene sequence: CDR1 SGHRS, CDR2 YFSETQ. V was pared by 7 bases and J by 2 bases, with 12 bases between. CDR3 region: CASHGDGNTEAFF. DNA of the CDR3: TGCGCCAGCCATGGAGACGGTAACACTGAAGCTTTCTTT.

This rearrangement joins TRBV28 to TRBJ1-2; the match to TRBD1 covers 8 bases. This CDR3 is 16 amino acids long. CDR1 and CDR2 from the germline V gene are MDHEN and SYDVKM. The V and J ends lost 6 bases and 4 bases, in that order; junction bases with no gene match: 13. In DNA form, the CDR3 reads TGTGCCAGCAGAAAACAAGGATCAGGGGGCGTCTATGGCTACACCTTC. Protein product: CASRKQGSGGVYGYTF.

V and J are TRBV5-1 and TRBJ2-1, with D possibly matching TRBD2 (6 bases). Trimming took off 0 bases at V and 1 base at J, with 11 bases between the two ends. Per germline, CDR1 SGHRS and CDR2 YFSETQ. This CDR3 region has 16 residues. The CDR3 DNA is TGCGCCAGCAGCTTGGAACCCAGCGGGTCCTACAATGAGCAGTTCTTC. Residues: CASSLEPSGSYNEQFF.